Following are 15 T cell receptor beta chains from one sample sequenced in a study of CD8 T cells in ankylosing spondylitis. Overall study findings and caveats: Seemingly characteristic of ankylosing spondylitis blood was a TCR beta motif consisting of several highly homologous variants.

Which antigens these TCRs recognize remains unknown. TCRdb reprocessed the 5' RACE reads with MiXCR, giving one entry per CDR3 protein. The repertoire holds about 500,000 distinct CDR3 sequences, with about 5.4% as singletons. The sequencing sample was made of blood, either unsorted or a sorted T cell fraction (not recorded which). All receptors come from a male donor with ankylosing spondylitis.

This clonotype was seen many times. The chain links TRBV7-8 to TRBJ2-1; D not certain. This CDR3 comprises 14 residues. CDR1 is SGHVS, CDR2 FQNEAQ, per germline. Trimming removed 1 base at V and 4 bases at J, with 8 bases between. In DNA, the CDR3 is TGTGCCAGCAGCTTAGTGGTACTTTACAATGAGCAGTTCTTC. Translating gives CASSLVVLYNEQFF. The complete variable domain, with remaining parts taken from reference TRBV7-8 and TRBJ2-1, reads GAGVSQSPRYKVAKRGQDVALRCDPISGHVSLFWYQQALGQGPEFLTYFQNEAQLDKSGLPSDRFFAERPEGSVSTLKIQRTQQEDSAVYLCASSLVVLYNEQFFGPGTRLTVL.

This clonotype was seen repeatedly, ten times or more. The chain couples TRBV29-1 to TRBJ2-1; 10 positions match TRBD2. The germline V gene has CDR1 SQVTM and CDR2 ANQGSEA. Trimming took 5 bases from V and 5 from J; bases not matched to a gene: 9. CDR3 size: 15 residues. The CDR3 region has the DNA TGCAGCGTTAGGGTGATAGCGGGAGGAGACAATGAGCAGTTCTTC. It is translated as CSVRVIAGGDNEQFF.

As to this clonotype: This clone may be a read error of a much larger clone one base away. The J gene is TRBJ2-3, the V gene TRBV20-1, with 9 bases aligning to TRBD2. Germline lookup yields CDR1 DFQATT and CDR2 SNEGSKA (reference sequence). J lost 3 bases, V lost 7 bases, and 17 bases had no gene match. This CDR3 has 17 amino acids. The DNA for the CDR3 is TGCAGTGAAAAAGGGGGCCTAGCGGGGACCAGAACAGATACGCAGTATTTT. As protein: CSEKGGLAGTRTDTQYF.

This clonotype showed up many times. This rearrangement joins TRBV6-2 or TRBV6-3 to TRBJ2-7; the D gene is possibly TRBD1 (6 bases). The germline CDR1 and CDR2 sequences are MNHEY and SVGEGT. Trimming left V 10 bases short and J 0 bases short, with 13 bases between. The CDR3 sequence is 13 residues long. The CDR3 sequence is CATSRDISYEQYF. CDR3 in DNA: TGTGCCACCAGCCGGGACATCTCCTACGAGCAGTACTTC.

This clonotype was counted at least ten times. The rearrangement links TRBV7-2 to TRBJ1-6; TRBD1 is a possible D gene (5 bases). Per the germline V gene, CDR1 is SGHTA and CDR2 is FQGNSA. CDR3 size: 15 residues. The V end was cut by 4 bases, the J end by 6 bases, with 13 bases between. The CDR3 nucleotides read TGTGCCAGCAGCTCTAGGGGCAGGGCTAATTCACCCCTCCACTTT. It codes for CASSSRGRANSPLHF.

This clonotype was counted many times. The DNA of the CDR3 is TGTGCCTGGAGGGCCGGGACCCAAAAAGGCGAGCAGTTCTTC. It specifies CAWRAGTQKGEQFF. This chain uses TRBV30 with TRBJ2-1; either TRBD1 or TRBD2 may fit D (5 bases each). V was cut by 3 bases and J by 10 bases, with 19 bases left in between. There are 14 residues in the CDR3. Germline CDR1 and CDR2: GTSNPN and SVGIG (reference sequence).

This clonotype has ten or more counts. This chain connects TRBV7-2 to TRBJ1-1; 8 nucleotides match TRBD1. Germline V gene lookup returns CDR1 SGHTA and CDR2 FQGNSA. With V trimmed by 7 bases and J by 4 bases, 5 bases remained unmatched. This CDR3 comprises 13 residues. Here the CDR3 reads CASTGQGPTEAFF. The CDR3 bases are TGTGCCAGCACCGGACAGGGCCCCACTGAAGCTTTCTTT.

The gene calls are TRBV27 and TRBJ2-7; no reliable D call. Germline V lookup: CDR1 MNHEY, CDR2 SMNVEV (reference sequence). V was cut by 3 bases and J by 0 bases, with 9 bases left in between. This CDR3 is 14 amino acids long. As DNA, the CDR3 is TGTGCCAGCAGTTTCCAGTCAGGCTCCTACGAGCAGTACTTC. Residues: CASSFQSGSYEQYF.

Many counts were recorded for this clonotype. The chain couples TRBV4-1 to TRBJ1-5; D is possibly TRBD1 (6 bases). The CDR3 spans 16 residues. CDR1 and CDR2 from the germline V gene are MGHRA and YSYEKL. Trimming removed 3 bases from V and 6 bases from J, with 18 bases in between. Here the CDR3 reads CASSHTFAGVGQPQHF. In DNA, the CDR3 is TGCGCCAGCAGCCACACCTTCGCAGGGGTCGGTCAGCCCCAGCATTTT.

This clonotype was counted a few times. This sequence joins TRBV11-2 and TRBJ2-7; D is possibly TRBD2 (6 bases). Germline CDR1 is SGHAT and CDR2 is FQNNGV. V gave up 2 bases and J gave up 5 bases, with 13 bases separating them. The CDR3 is made up of 14 amino acids. The CDR3 protein is CASSLLGGTNEQYF. CDR3 nucleotides: TGTGCCAGCAGCTTATTGGGCGGGACCAACGAGCAGTACTTC.

This clonotype has ten or more counts. V usage is TRBV20-1 and J usage is TRBJ2-3; a possible D gene is TRBD2 (6 bases). Trimming left V 3 bases short and J 0 bases short, with 13 bases between. The CDR3 is 15 residues long. Looked up from germline, CDR1 is DFQATT and CDR2 is SNEGSKA (reference sequence). The CDR3 region has the DNA TGCAGTGCTAGTACCACTAGCAGCAGCACAGATACGCAGTATTTT. It specifies CSASTTSSSTDTQYF.

This clonotype was recorded many times. The gene calls are TRBV28 and TRBJ1-3; D is undetermined. The V gene's germline CDR1 is MDHEN and CDR2 SYDVKM. Deletions cut 3 bases from V and 9 bases from J, with 6 bases between. This CDR3 is 11 amino acids long. The CDR3 bases are TGTGCCAGCAGTTTTGGCCGCACCATATATTTT. The encoded protein is CASSFGRTIYF.

This clonotype was recorded many times. The chain carries TRBV10-3 and TRBJ1-3; D is unclear. The CDR3 contains 12 residues. Trimming cost V 10 bases and J 1 base, with 8 bases left between them. The germline V gene has CDR1 ENHRY and CDR2 SYGVKD. This chain's CDR3 is CATGPSGNTIYF. The CDR3 nucleotides read TGTGCCACTGGGCCATCTGGAAACACCATATATTTT.

In this sample, this clonotype turned up many times. The J gene is TRBJ2-2, the V gene TRBV5-1, with D hard to call. The length of the CDR3 is 16 residues. With 0 bases removed from V and 0 bases from J, the gap between germline ends came to 9 bases. CDR1 and CDR2 (germline): SGHRS, YFSETQ. In nucleotides, the CDR3 is TGCGCCAGCAGCTTGGACAGCATCTCGAACACCGGGGAGCTGTTTTTT. Amino acids: CASSLDSISNTGELFF.

This clonotype was counted ten times or more. This chain connects TRBV7-9 to TRBJ2-1, with D unresolved. CDR1 is SEHNR, CDR2 FQNEAQ, per germline (reference sequence). The CDR3 has 12 residues. V was cut by 1 base and J by 9 bases, with 7 bases left in between. The CDR3 loop is CASSLDWREQFF. In DNA form, the CDR3 reads TGTGCCAGCAGCTTAGATTGGCGTGAGCAGTTCTTC. The variable domain in full, with the rest retrieved from reference TRBV7-9 and TRBJ2-1, is DTGVSQNPRHKITKRGQNVTFRCDPISEHNRLYWYRQTLGQGPEFLTYFQNEAQLEKSRLLSDRFSAERPKGSFSTLEIQRTEQGDSAMYLCASSLDWREQFFGPGTRLTVL.